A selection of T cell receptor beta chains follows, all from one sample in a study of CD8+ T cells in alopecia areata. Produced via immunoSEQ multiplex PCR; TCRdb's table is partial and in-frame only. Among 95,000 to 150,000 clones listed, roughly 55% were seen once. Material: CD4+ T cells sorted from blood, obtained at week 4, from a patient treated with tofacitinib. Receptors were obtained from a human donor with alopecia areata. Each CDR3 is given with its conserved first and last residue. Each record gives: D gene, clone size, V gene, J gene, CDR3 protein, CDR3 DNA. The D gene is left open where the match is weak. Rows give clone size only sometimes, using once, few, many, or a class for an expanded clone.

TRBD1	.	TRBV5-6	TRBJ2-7	CASNPTGRNYEQYF	TGTGCCAGCAACCCGACAGGGAGAAACTACGAGCAGTACTTC
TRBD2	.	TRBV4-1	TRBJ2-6	CASSQAGTSGRAGANVLTF	TGCGCCAGCAGCCAAGCTGGGACTAGCGGGAGGGCTGGGGCCAACGTCCTGACTTTC
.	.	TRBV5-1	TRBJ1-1	CASSLGESNTEAFF	TGCGCCAGCAGCTTGGGTGAGAGTAACACTGAAGCTTTCTTT
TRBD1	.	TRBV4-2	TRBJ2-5	CASSQGEGGDQETQYF	TGTGCCAGCAGCCAAGGGGAAGGGGGCGACCAAGAGACCCAGTACTTC
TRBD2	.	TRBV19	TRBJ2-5	CASSWTSGGAGETQYF	TGTGCCAGTAGTTGGACTAGCGGGGGGGCCGGGGAGACCCAGTACTTC
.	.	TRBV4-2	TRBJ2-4	CASSQESRRSAKNIQYF	TGTGCCAGCAGCCAAGAATCTAGGCGGTCTGCCAAAAACATTCAGTACTTC
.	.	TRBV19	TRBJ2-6	CASSIDPGANVLTF	TGTGCCAGTAGTATCGATCCTGGGGCCAACGTCCTGACTTTC
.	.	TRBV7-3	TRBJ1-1	CASSPRGLTEAFF	TGTGCCAGCAGCCCGCGGGGCCTCACTGAAGCTTTCTTT
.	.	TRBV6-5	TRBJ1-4	CASSYSGRRYEKLFF	TGTGCCAGCAGTTACAGTGGAAGAAGATATGAAAAACTGTTTTTT
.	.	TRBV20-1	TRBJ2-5	CSARRGETQYF	TGCAGTGCAAGGAGGGGGGAGACCCAGTACTTC
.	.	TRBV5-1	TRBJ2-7	CASSLDAFREQYF	TGCGCCAGCAGCTTGGATGCCTTCCGGGAGCAGTACTTC
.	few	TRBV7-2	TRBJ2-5	CASSLGVVGEETQYF	TGTGCCAGCAGCTTGGGCGTCGTCGGGGAAGAGACCCAGTACTTC
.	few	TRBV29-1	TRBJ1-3	CSVEDGASGNTIYF	TGCAGCGTCGAAGACGGAGCCTCTGGAAACACCATATATTTT
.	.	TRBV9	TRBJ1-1	CASSVAKGLATEAFF	TGTGCCAGCAGCGTAGCAAAAGGTCTGGCCACTGAAGCTTTCTTT
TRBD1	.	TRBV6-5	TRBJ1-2	CASSRGQGGYTF	TGTGCCAGCAGTCGGGGACAGGGGGGCTACACCTTC
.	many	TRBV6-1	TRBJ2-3	CASSVSFTDTQYF	TGTGCCAGCAGTGTATCTTTCACAGATACGCAGTATTTT
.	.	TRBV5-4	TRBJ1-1	CASSSSRDGNTEAFF	TGTGCCAGCAGCTCGTCCAGGGACGGGAACACTGAAGCTTTCTTT
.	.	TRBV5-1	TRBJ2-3	CASSSRRGGDTDTQYF	TGCGCCAGCAGCTCCCGGCGAGGGGGGGACACAGATACGCAGTATTTT
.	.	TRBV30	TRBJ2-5	CAWSVRVQETQYF	TGTGCCTGGAGTGTAAGGGTCCAAGAGACCCAGTACTTC
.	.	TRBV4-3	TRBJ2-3	CASSQDRDTTDTQYF	TGCGCCAGCAGCCAAGACCGGGACACCACAGATACGCAGTATTTT
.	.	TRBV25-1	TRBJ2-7	CASSLSRRGEQYF	TGTGCCAGCAGTCTCAGCAGACGGGGTGAGCAGTACTTC
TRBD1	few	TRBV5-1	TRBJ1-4	CASSLGDRRNEKLFF	TGCGCCAGCAGCTTGGGGGACAGGAGAAATGAAAAACTGTTTTTT
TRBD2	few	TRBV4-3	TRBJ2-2	CASSQSAGGLTGELFF	TGCGCCAGCAGCCAATCCGCGGGAGGTCTCACCGGGGAGCTGTTTTTT
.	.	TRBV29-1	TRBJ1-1	CSPRRGPEAFF	TGCAGCCCAAGGAGGGGACCTGAAGCTTTCTTT
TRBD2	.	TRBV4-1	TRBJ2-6	CASSQYQGLVGANVLTF	TGCGCCAGCAGCCAATACCAAGGACTAGTCGGGGCCAACGTCCTGACTTTC
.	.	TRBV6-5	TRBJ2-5	CASSYSTSRLETQYF	TGTGCCAGCAGTTACTCGACCAGTCGGTTGGAGACCCAGTACTTC
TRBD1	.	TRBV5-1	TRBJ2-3	CASSRTGPTDTQYF	TGCGCCAGCAGCCGGACAGGGCCCACAGATACGCAGTATTTT
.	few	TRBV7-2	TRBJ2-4	CASSRQGRDIQYF	TGTGCCAGCAGCCGACAGGGGAGGGACATTCAGTACTTC
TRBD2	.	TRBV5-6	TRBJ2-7	CASSLLTSGISYEQYF	TGTGCCAGCAGCTTGCTAACTAGCGGAATCTCCTACGAGCAGTACTTC
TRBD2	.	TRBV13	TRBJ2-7	CASSSRSGRYYEQYF	TGTGCCAGCAGCTCTCGTAGCGGGAGGTACTACGAGCAGTACTTC
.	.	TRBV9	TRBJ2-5	CASSVAGGETQYF	TGTGCCAGCAGCGTAGCTGGGGGCGAGACCCAGTACTTC
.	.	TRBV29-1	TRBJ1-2	CSVEDFVTPYGYTF	TGCAGCGTTGAAGATTTTGTGACACCATATGGCTACACCTTC
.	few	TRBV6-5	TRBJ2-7	CASYNRETYEQYF	TGTGCCAGCTACAATAGGGAAACCTACGAGCAGTACTTC
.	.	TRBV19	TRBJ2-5	CASSDFLKTQYF	TGTGCCAGTAGTGACTTCCTAAAGACCCAGTACTTC
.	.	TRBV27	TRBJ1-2	CASRPRGTGNYGYTF	TGTGCCAGCAGGCCAAGAGGGACGGGTAACTATGGCTACACCTTC
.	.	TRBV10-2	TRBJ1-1	CASSERATEAFF	TGCGCCAGCAGTGAACGGGCTACTGAAGCTTTCTTT